This paragraph reports one TCR beta chain. Germline V gene sequence: CDR1 MNHEY, CDR2 SVGEGT. The J segment lost 9 bases and the V segment lost 0 bases, leaving 19 bases of the junction unmatched. This CDR3 is built from 19 residues. As handled by the study authors: Amplified reference gene primers provided the basis for estimating nucleated cell counts. The data were produced by immunoSEQ multiplex PCR, yet TCRdb's version contains in-frame clones alone and is incomplete. For V, J and clone size, that table is used; D and trimming come from the DNA. The table shows about 140,000 clones, with around 85% occurring only once. These data belong to a study of blood T cell repertoires in COVID-19. Study-wide background: Samples came from the United States, Italy and Spain, spanning acute and convalescent COVID-19. In each case, the material was cDNA or gDNA derived from T cells, B-cell-depleted T cells, or PBMCs.

The sequence was collected from a human donor in a cohort sampled during active COVID-19. The specimen sequenced was peripheral blood. V usage is TRBV6-2 or TRBV6-3 and J usage is TRBJ2-4; 8 bases align to TRBD2. The CDR3 nucleotides are TGTGCCAGCAGTTACTCGAGATTACGGCAGCGGGAGCTGTTAAGCATTCAGTACTTC. This sequence encodes CASSYSRLRQRELLSIQYF.